Listed below are T cell receptor beta chains from one sample, sequenced in a study of blood T cells in healthy people across ages. TCRdb passed the 5' RACE reads through MiXCR, listing each CDR3 protein once. The sample records around 620,000 distinct CDR3 sequences, approximately 25% being singletons. Sequenced input: blood. The receptors come from a woman in her 70s in good health. Both conserved end residues are part of each CDR3. Fields, in order: J gene, V gene, clone size, D gene, CDR3 protein, CDR3 DNA. A D gene is named only where the DNA matches it firmly. Clone size, where shown, is once, few, many, or a class for clones that have expanded.

J gene: TRBJ2-7; V gene: TRBV27; clone size: -; D gene: TRBD1; CDR3 protein: CASADRGTTYEQYF; CDR3 DNA: TGTGCCAGCGCCGACAGGGGAACGACCTACGAGCAGTACTTC
J gene: TRBJ1-2; V gene: TRBV29-1; clone size: -; D gene: -; CDR3 protein: CSVEEQPTYGYTF; CDR3 DNA: TGCAGCGTTGAAGAGCAGCCGACTTATGGCTACACCTTC
J gene: TRBJ2-3; V gene: TRBV29-1; clone size: few; D gene: -; CDR3 protein: CSVGTRVGDTQYF; CDR3 DNA: TGCAGCGTTGGAACCAGGGTTGGAGATACGCAGTATTTT
J gene: TRBJ1-4; V gene: TRBV18; clone size: -; D gene: -; CDR3 protein: CASSSQRDEKLFF; CDR3 DNA: TGTGCCAGCTCATCCCAGAGGGATGAAAAACTGTTTTTT
J gene: TRBJ2-7; V gene: TRBV11-2; clone size: -; D gene: -; CDR3 protein: CASSLDPSAEQYF; CDR3 DNA: TGTGCCAGCAGCTTAGATCCCTCCGCCGAGCAGTACTTC
J gene: TRBJ2-7; V gene: TRBV3-1; clone size: few; D gene: -; CDR3 protein: CASSRQQAYEQYF; CDR3 DNA: TGTGCCAGCAGCCGCCAACAGGCCTACGAGCAGTACTTC
J gene: TRBJ1-5; V gene: TRBV6-2/TRBV6-3; clone size: -; D gene: -; CDR3 protein: CASTEGYGYQHF; CDR3 DNA: TGTGCCAGCACCGAAGGGTACGGGTACCAGCATTTT
J gene: TRBJ1-4; V gene: TRBV6-6; clone size: few; D gene: TRBD1; CDR3 protein: CASTDRVATNEKLFF; CDR3 DNA: TGTGCCAGCACCGACAGGGTTGCAACTAATGAAAAACTGTTTTTT
J gene: TRBJ2-1; V gene: TRBV5-1; clone size: -; D gene: TRBD2; CDR3 protein: CASSPSGGSSYNEQFF; CDR3 DNA: TGCGCCAGCAGCCCTTCCGGCGGGAGCTCCTACAATGAGCAGTTCTTC
J gene: TRBJ1-5; V gene: TRBV5-5; clone size: -; D gene: -; CDR3 protein: CASSLSVTSNQPQHF; CDR3 DNA: TGTGCCAGCAGCCTATCGGTGACATCCAATCAGCCCCAGCATTTT
J gene: TRBJ2-5; V gene: TRBV6-5; clone size: few; D gene: TRBD2; CDR3 protein: CASRMTSGETQYF; CDR3 DNA: TGTGCCAGCAGGATGACTAGCGGGGAGACCCAGTACTTC
J gene: TRBJ1-5; V gene: TRBV6-4; clone size: -; D gene: TRBD1; CDR3 protein: CASSDSTGGNQPQHF; CDR3 DNA: TGTGCCAGCAGTGACTCGACAGGGGGCAATCAGCCCCAGCATTTT
J gene: TRBJ2-7; V gene: TRBV20-1; clone size: -; D gene: -; CDR3 protein: CSARAQGRLVTYEQYF; CDR3 DNA: TGCAGTGCTAGGGCTCAGGGAAGACTAGTCACCTACGAGCAGTACTTC
J gene: TRBJ2-5; V gene: TRBV27; clone size: few; D gene: -; CDR3 protein: CASSPLGGALETQYF; CDR3 DNA: TGTGCCAGCAGCCCCCTGGGGGGGGCTTTGGAGACCCAGTACTTC
J gene: TRBJ2-3; V gene: TRBV7-6; clone size: -; D gene: TRBD2; CDR3 protein: CASRQKRGGASTDTQYF; CDR3 DNA: TGTGCCAGCAGACAGAAGCGGGGGGGGGCTAGCACAGATACGCAGTATTTT
J gene: TRBJ2-1; V gene: TRBV3-1; clone size: few; D gene: TRBD2; CDR3 protein: CASSQDMAGGGNEQFF; CDR3 DNA: TGTGCCAGCAGCCAAGACATGGCGGGAGGTGGCAATGAGCAGTTCTTC
J gene: TRBJ2-7; V gene: TRBV19; clone size: few; D gene: -; CDR3 protein: CASSSYHQTGANYEQYF; CDR3 DNA: TGTGCCAGTAGTTCCTATCACCAGACAGGAGCTAACTACGAGCAGTACTTC
J gene: TRBJ2-3; V gene: TRBV5-1; clone size: -; D gene: -; CDR3 protein: CASSSQIRGTDTQYF; CDR3 DNA: TGCGCCAGCAGCTCCCAAATTAGGGGCACAGATACGCAGTATTTT
J gene: TRBJ2-5; V gene: TRBV2; clone size: -; D gene: -; CDR3 protein: CASWRAQETQYF; CDR3 DNA: TGTGCCAGTTGGAGGGCGCAAGAGACCCAGTACTTC
J gene: TRBJ2-1; V gene: TRBV18; clone size: -; D gene: TRBD2; CDR3 protein: CASSPQVAGGIYNEQFF; CDR3 DNA: TGTGCCAGCTCACCCCAGGTGGCGGGAGGAATCTACAATGAGCAGTTCTTC